The clone carrying this T cell receptor beta chain has at least ten counts. Its antigen is currently unknown. The V and J ends lost 6 bases and 2 bases, in that order; junction bases with no gene match: 8. The CDR3 has 16 amino acids. Germline CDR1 DFQATT, CDR2 SNEGSKA (reference sequence). This sample is part of a study of T-cell reconstitution after alpha-beta-depleted transplantation in children. Study-wide results and limits: Several hundred expanded graft clones reportedly gave rise to the alpha-beta T cells present about two months after transplant. Newly produced T cells mostly accounted for T-cell counts and diversity one year post-transplant.

Researchers prepared the TCRbeta library using unique molecular identifiers, the study reports. TCRdb recomputed calls from the PCR reads with MiXCR, one row per CDR3 protein. This sample has 280,000 or so distinct CDR3 sequences, with roughly 12% found just once. The source is a male patient between 2 and 9 years old who had a stem cell transplant for chronic granulomatous disease, so the T cells may come from the graft donor. The rearrangement uses TRBV20-1 and TRBJ2-2, with 11 nucleotides matching TRBD2. The material was peripheral blood, obtained 180 days after TCRalphabeta/CD19-depleted stem cell transplant. The CDR3 is CSARILAGGNTGELFF. The CDR3 DNA reads as TGCAGTGCCCGCATCCTAGCGGGGGGTAACACCGGGGAGCTGTTTTTT.